This T cell receptor beta chain is drawn from a study of shared clonotypes between healthy human individuals. Study information: Donors had three CD4 naive, three CD4 memory, two CD8 naive and one CD8 memory plate apiece.

As regards this clone: What it recognizes is unknown.

Clones were read by immunoSEQ multiplex PCR, and TCRdb kept only the in-frame ones, dropping some. The sample contains around 1.9 million clones, around 95% of which appear only once. CD8 cells classed as naive were CD45RO-negative and positively selected for CCR7, excluding terminally differentiated effector memory CD45RA+ cells. Caucasian adults living in Nashville, Tennessee, provided all samples. The V gene's germline CDR1 is SGHDT and CDR2 YYEEEE. This CDR3 has 18 amino acids. Trimming at V came to 2 bases and at J to 3 bases, leaving 16 bases not matched to a gene. The study's findings and limits: Naive subsets generally exceeded memory subsets in estimated richness. Large sequencing depth failed to make sorted-subset sequencing complete, rarefaction showed.

Sequencing was carried out using naive CD8+ T cells from PBMCs. The origin of this receptor is a man aged 18 to 29 in good health. Some clones in this sample may be carry-over from other donors' samples. J is TRBJ1-1 and V is TRBV5-6, with 7 bases fitting TRBD1. CDR3 DNA sequence: TGTGCCAGCAGCTTCCAAGTGACAGGGCTCGCCAGGCACACTGAAGCTTTCTTT. This encodes CASSFQVTGLARHTEAFF.